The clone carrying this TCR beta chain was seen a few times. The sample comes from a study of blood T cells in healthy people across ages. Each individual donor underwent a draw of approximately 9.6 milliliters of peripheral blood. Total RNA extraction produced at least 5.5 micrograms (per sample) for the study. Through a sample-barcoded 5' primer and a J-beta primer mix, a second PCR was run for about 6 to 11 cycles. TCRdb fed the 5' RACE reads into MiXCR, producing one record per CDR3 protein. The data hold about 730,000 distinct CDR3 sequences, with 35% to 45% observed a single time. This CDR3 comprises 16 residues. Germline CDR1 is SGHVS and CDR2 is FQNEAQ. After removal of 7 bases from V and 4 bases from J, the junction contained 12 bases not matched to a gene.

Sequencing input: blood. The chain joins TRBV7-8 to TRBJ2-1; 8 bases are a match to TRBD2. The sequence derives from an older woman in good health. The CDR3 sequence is CASNDRVAGIYNEQFF. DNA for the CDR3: TGTGCCAGCAACGATCGCGTAGCGGGAATTTACAATGAGCAGTTCTTC.